The 27 T cell receptor beta chains listed next were all sequenced from one sample in a study of regulatory T cells in long-lasting Graves disease. Time point given: newly diagnosed GD, antithyroid drugs for less than 3 months. After RNA was extracted from PBMCs, the TCR library was made from it. For TCR beta, libraries came from iRepertoire HTBI primers and Arm-PCR of CDR3 regions. From the multiplex PCR reads, TCRdb called clonotypes with MiXCR, one entry per CDR3 protein. The sample lists a few hundred thousand distinct CDR3 sequences; around a fifth were seen once. These data were also reused for a study on T cells in Graves' hyperthyroidism and ophthalmopathy.

Here the sequenced sample was peripheral blood mononuclear cells (PBMCs), taken at new diagnosis, from a patient treated with antithyroid drugs. Receptors originate from a woman in her 30s with Graves disease.

This clonotype was seen at least ten times. This chain connects TRBV5-1 to TRBJ1-2; no definite D call. Germline V gene data show CDR1 as SGHRS and CDR2 as YFSETQ. The CDR3 is made up of 15 amino acids. V was shortened by 1 base and J by 0 bases, with 10 bases between the two germline ends. CDR3 DNA: TGCGCCAGCAGCTTGAACGACGGAGCTAACTATGGCTACACCTTC. Residues: CASSLNDGANYGYTF.

To note about this clonotype: A far larger clone is just one base off, so this is likely a read error. The chain carries TRBV6-6 and TRBJ2-2; the D gene could be TRBD1 or TRBD2 (5 bases each). Germline V gene lookup returns CDR1 MNHNY and CDR2 SVGAGI (reference sequence). The CDR3 loop spans 17 amino acids. CDR3 amino acids: CASSYSMGPPNTGDLFF. The CDR3 nucleotides read TGTGCCAGCAGTTACTCGATGGGGCCTCCGAACACCGGGGATCTGTTTTTT.

In its sample, this clonotype was seen many times. The CDR3 nucleotides read TGCAGTGCTTCTCCGGGACTGGGTAGCGAGACCCAGTACTTC. It is translated as CSASPGLGSETQYF. This chain uses TRBV20-1 with TRBJ2-5; TRBD2 might be the D (6 bases). Germline values: CDR1 DFQATT, CDR2 SNEGSKA (reference sequence). The V end lost 5 bases, the J end lost 5 bases, and 18 bases lay between the germline ends. This CDR3 is built from 14 residues.

This clonotype was counted many times. This rearrangement joins TRBV11-2 to TRBJ2-1; no firm D call. V lost 2 bases and J 5 bases, leaving 7 bases between the germline ends. The CDR3 covers 13 residues. Germline assignment: CDR1 SGHAT and CDR2 FQNNGV. CDR3 residues: CASSLPPNNEQFF. DNA of the CDR3: TGTGCCAGCAGCTTACCCCCCAACAATGAGCAGTTCTTC. Together with reference TRBV11-2 and TRBJ2-1, the CDR3 gives the full variable domain: EAGVAQSPRYKIIEKRQSVAFWCNPISGHATLYWYQQILGQGPKLLIQFQNNGVVDDSQLPKDRFSAERLKGVDSTLKIQPAKLEDSAVYLCASSLPPNNEQFFGPGTRLTVL.

This clonotype was seen at least ten times. The V call is TRBV5-6, the J call TRBJ1-1; no clear D gene. The germline V gene encodes CDR1 SGHDT and CDR2 YYEEEE. The V and J ends lost 2 bases and 0 bases respectively, with 11 bases between them. This CDR3 is 15 amino acids long. CDR3 nucleotide sequence: TGTGCCAGCAGCTTCGGGGTTTGGATGAACACTGAAGCTTTCTTT. It encodes CASSFGVWMNTEAFF.

Details on this clonotype: The CDR3 ends on some other residue instead of the conserved phenylalanine or tryptophan, so this is likely a read error. No DNA is shown, since the ends of the CDR3 on it are uncertain; the CDR3 is the one TCRdb lists. The chain carries TRBV6-2 or TRBV6-3 and TRBJ2-1; the table's D call of TRBD2 was not tested on the DNA. Germline loops: CDR1 MNHEY, CDR2 SVGEGT. The CDR3 has 9 amino acids, counting both end residues. This chain's CDR3 is CASSDGLAG.

Ten or more counts support this clonotype. V usage is TRBV5-6 and J usage is TRBJ1-5; D may be TRBD1 (5 bases). This CDR3 spans 15 amino acids. The V end lost 4 bases, the J end lost 3 bases, and 14 bases lay between the germline ends. Germline CDR1 SGHDT, CDR2 YYEEEE. CDR3 amino acids: CASSHGASYNQPQHF. The CDR3 DNA follows: TGTGCCAGCAGCCATGGGGCCTCCTACAATCAGCCCCAGCATTTT.

The table lists this clonotype with many counts. The germline gene is not matched at one end of the junction; a read error may be the cause. This chain uses TRBV30 with TRBJ1-1; 8 nucleotides line up with TRBD1. Germline V CDR1 and CDR2: GTSNPN, SVGIG (reference sequence). The CDR3 totals 11 residues. The CDR3 is CAWTRGQAVVF. The CDR3 region has the DNA TGTGCCTGGACCCGGGGACAGGCGGTTGTCTTT.

This clonotype was detected ten times or more. This rearrangement joins TRBV7-6 to TRBJ2-7; maybe TRBD1 (5 bases). The CDR3 has 14 amino acids. Germline V gene sequence: CDR1 SGHVS, CDR2 FNYEAQ. V was trimmed by 5 bases and J by 0 bases, leaving 11 bases between them. The chain's CDR3 is CASSTDTRSYEQYF. The CDR3, as DNA: TGTGCCAGCAGCACGGACACCCGCTCCTACGAGCAGTACTTC.

This clonotype was seen more than once but under ten times. V gene TRBV20-1 combines with J gene TRBJ2-2; 10 nucleotides line up with TRBD1. Germline-derived CDR1 and CDR2 are DFQATT and SNEGSKA (reference sequence). This CDR3 has 17 amino acids. The trim removed 0 bases at V and 5 bases at J, leaving 9 bases unmatched. CDR3 amino acids: CSARDPETGGRTGELFF. DNA for the CDR3: TGCAGTGCTAGAGATCCCGAGACAGGGGGCAGGACCGGGGAGCTGTTTTTT.

This clonotype has at least ten counts. J is TRBJ2-1 and V is TRBV27, with no clear D. There are 13 residues in the CDR3. The ends were cut back, 5 bases at V and 4 bases at J, with 9 bases in the middle. The germline V gene encodes CDR1 MNHEY and CDR2 SMNVEV (reference sequence). CDR3 bases: TGTGCCAGCAGTCCCCCCCCGTACAATGAGCAGTTCTTC. This translates into CASSPPPYNEQFF.

This clonotype was picked up many times. The chain recombines TRBV20-1 with TRBJ1-6; a possible D gene is TRBD1 (6 bases). Germline V lookup: CDR1 DFQATT, CDR2 SNEGSKA (reference sequence). CDR3 size: 15 residues. V shed 3 bases and J shed 6 bases, with 15 bases lying between them. For the CDR3, the DNA is TGCAGTGCTAGGTCCTGGACAGTTCCTAATTCACCCCTCCACTTT. Its translation is CSARSWTVPNSPLHF.

There are many counts of this clonotype. The chain uses TRBV20-1 and TRBJ1-4; possible D gene TRBD1, 5 bases. The germline V gene encodes CDR1 DFQATT and CDR2 SNEGSKA (reference sequence). Deletions cut 5 bases from V and 5 bases from J, with 12 bases between. There are 13 residues in the CDR3. The CDR3 DNA follows: TGCAGTGCTGGGGTGGAGGGGAATGAAAAACTGTTTTTT. The encoded protein is CSAGVEGNEKLFF.

This clonotype appeared many times. The chain links TRBV28 to TRBJ1-5, with 8 nucleotides matching TRBD1. Trimming at V came to 7 bases and at J to 7 bases, leaving 9 bases not matched to a gene. This CDR3 region has 14 residues. Looked up from germline, CDR1 is MDHEN and CDR2 is SYDVKM. The CDR3 protein is CASKRQGKGQPQHF. The CDR3, as DNA: TGTGCCAGCAAGCGACAGGGGAAGGGGCAGCCCCAGCATTTT.

On this clonotype itself: It is likely a read error: a sequence one base away is far more abundant. The genes are TRBV27 and TRBJ2-7; 12 nucleotides agree with TRBD2. The CDR3 contains 16 residues. V was clipped by 6 bases and J by 9 bases; unmatched bases: 15. Germline V lookup: CDR1 MNHEY, CDR2 SMNVEV (reference sequence). The DNA for the CDR3 is TGTGCCAGCAGGATGGTCGGACTAGCGGGAACGGGATGGCAGTACTTC. Amino acid sequence: CASRMVGLAGTGWQYF.

In its sample, this clonotype was seen many times. In DNA form, the CDR3 reads TGTGCCACGTTTCCTCCGGGACAGGGTAACACTGAAGCTTTCTTT. It specifies CATFPPGQGNTEAFF. The V and J genes are TRBV28 and TRBJ1-1; 9 nucleotides line up with TRBD1. The CDR3 is 15 amino acids. Unmatched junction bases numbered 11, after V lost 10 bases and J lost 2 bases. Germline values: CDR1 MDHEN, CDR2 SYDVKM.

This clonotype was observed a few times. A clone one base away is much larger, so this may be a read error. J is TRBJ1-1 and V is TRBV24-1, with TRBD1 identical over 9 bases. The germline V gene has CDR1 KGHDR and CDR2 SFDVKD. V was clipped by 9 bases and J by 10 bases; unmatched bases: 8. The CDR3 extends over 12 amino acids. CDR3 amino acids: CATGGGQGAAFF. CDR3 in DNA: TGTGCCACCGGTGGGGGACAGGGTGCAGCTTTCTTT.

This clonotype was counted ten times or more. The V call is TRBV30, the J call TRBJ1-2; weak D call: TRBD1 (6 bases). The V gene's germline CDR1 is GTSNPN and CDR2 SVGIG (reference sequence). The CDR3 runs to 13 residues. V was shortened by 7 bases and J by 2 bases, with 14 bases between the two germline ends. The CDR3 nucleotides read TGTGCCTCCACCGGACAGAGGAACTATGGCTACACCTTC. This gives the protein CASTGQRNYGYTF.

There are many counts of this clonotype. This chain joins TRBV18 and TRBJ1-4, with 8 bases lining up with TRBD1. Germline assignment: CDR1 KGHSH and CDR2 LQKENI. CDR3 length: 15 residues. V shed 5 bases, J shed 9 bases, and the junction held 11 bases outside the gene matches. The chain's CDR3 is CASSGTGTGFQKLFF. As DNA, the CDR3 is TGTGCCAGCTCAGGAACCGGGACAGGTTTTCAAAAACTGTTTTTT.

In its sample, this clonotype was seen many times. The V gene is TRBV7-2, the J gene TRBJ1-6; D uncertain. Germline V gene lookup returns CDR1 SGHTA and CDR2 FQGNSA. V was cut by 5 bases and J by 13 bases, with 15 bases left in between. This CDR3 comprises 13 residues. CDR3 residues: CASSPVPPDPLHF. As DNA, the CDR3 is TGTGCCAGCAGCCCCGTGCCGCCGGATCCCCTCCACTTT.

In its sample, this clonotype was seen many times. This chain joins TRBV18 and TRBJ1-4; D gene unclear. The CDR3 extends over 11 amino acids. Germline V gene sequence: CDR1 KGHSH, CDR2 LQKENI. The CDR3 region is CLAAMDEKLFF. CDR3 nucleotide sequence: TGTCTGGCGGCTATGGATGAAAAACTGTTTTTT.

To note about this clonotype: Relative to the germline gene, one junction end is altered; a read error may explain this. The rearrangement links TRBV3-1 to TRBJ1-4; the D is unclear. Per the germline V gene, CDR1 is LGHDT and CDR2 is YNNKEL (reference sequence). CDR3 length equals 15 residues. CDR3 in DNA: TGTGCCAGCAGCCAAGGTGAAGGGCGGGCTGAAAAACTTTTTTTT. It translates to CASSQGEGRAEKLFF.

This clonotype was picked up many times. The chain employs TRBV20-1 and TRBJ1-2; 8 bases match TRBD1. The CDR3 contains 12 residues. Germline V gene sequence: CDR1 DFQATT, CDR2 SNEGSKA (reference sequence). The ends lost 5 bases at V and 8 bases at J; junction bases unmatched: 7. DNA of the CDR3: TGCAGTGCTCTAAAACAGGGGGTGGGCTACACCTTC. Translated, it gives CSALKQGVGYTF.

With regard to this clonotype: A far larger clone is one base from this, pointing to a likely read error. V usage is TRBV9 and J usage is TRBJ2-7, with 13 bases identical to TRBD2. This CDR3 is 17 amino acids long. The V gene's germline CDR1 is SGDLS and CDR2 YYNGEE. V shed 4 bases and J 7 bases; nucleotides not matched to a gene: 14. The CDR3 DNA follows: TGTGCCAGCAGCTCGATGGGGACTAGCGGGATCAACAATGAGCAGTACTTC. Its translation: CASSSMGTSGINNEQYF.

This clonotype was detected many times. The chain is built from TRBV28 and TRBJ2-7; 12 nucleotides line up with TRBD1. Germline V gene data show CDR1 as MDHEN and CDR2 as SYDVKM. CDR3 length equals 15 residues. V was pared by 6 bases and J by 5 bases, with 8 bases of the junction left unmatched. This CDR3 reads CASSHAGTGGNEQYF. The CDR3 DNA is TGTGCCAGCAGCCATGCCGGGACAGGGGGCAACGAGCAGTACTTC. The full variable domain, with the rest looked up from reference TRBV28 and TRBJ2-7, is DVKVTQSSRYLVKRTGEKVFLECVQDMDHENMFWYRQDPGLGLRLIYFSYDVKMKEKGDIPEGYSVSREKKERFSLILESASTNQTSMYLCASSHAGTGGNEQYFGPGTRLTVT.

This clonotype was picked up a small number of times. An end of the junction differs from the germline gene, which may be a read error. This chain joins TRBV10-2 and TRBJ1-4; D gene uncertain. The germline gives CDR1 WSHSY, CDR2 SAAADI. CDR3 size: 14 residues. In nucleotides, the CDR3 is TGCGCCAGCAGCCAAGGGAAGGGTGGTGAAAAACTGTCTTTT. Amino acids: CASSQGKGGEKLSF.

The chain's CDR3 is CASSENREEVFF. The CDR3 DNA follows: TGCGCCAGCAGTGAGAACAGAGAGGAGGTCTTCTTC. The rearrangement links TRBV10-1 to TRBJ2-1, with D possibly TRBD2 on 5 matching bases. Trimming took off 2 bases at V and 16 bases at J, with 15 bases between the two ends. Germline CDR1 is WNHNN and CDR2 is SYGVQD (reference sequence). The length of the CDR3 is 12 residues.